The clone carrying this TCR beta chain was observed a few times. V dropped 1 base and J dropped 5 bases, with 11 bases sitting between them. From germline, CDR1 is SEHNR and CDR2 FQNEAQ (reference sequence). This CDR3 region has 15 residues. The entry originates in a study of blood T cells in healthy people across ages. A J-beta primer mix and a sample-barcoded 5' primer were used in a second PCR of roughly 6 to 11 cycles. TCRdb re-derived calls from the 5' RACE reads in MiXCR, one entry per CDR3 protein. The repertoire holds over a million distinct CDR3 sequences, with approximately 26% as singletons. Per sample, no less than 6 micrograms of total RNA were extracted. These data also featured in a second study, about T cells of mothers and their children. That source reports: During the second PCR, the M1S primer introduced sample barcodes along with 2-4 random nucleotides.

The receptor comes from a girl between 2 and 10 years old in good health. Material for sequencing was blood. This sequence joins TRBV7-9 and TRBJ1-4, with D perhaps TRBD1 (5 bases). CDR3 in amino acids: CASSLGRGLNEKLFF. The CDR3 nucleotides read TGTGCCAGCAGCTTAGGAAGGGGATTAAATGAAAAACTGTTTTTT. Combining the CDR3 with reference TRBV7-9 and TRBJ1-4 gives the whole variable domain DTGVSQNPRHKITKRGQNVTFRCDPISEHNRLYWYRQTLGQGPEFLTYFQNEAQLEKSRLLSDRFSAERPKGSFSTLEIQRTEQGDSAMYLCASSLGRGLNEKLFFGSGTQLSVL.